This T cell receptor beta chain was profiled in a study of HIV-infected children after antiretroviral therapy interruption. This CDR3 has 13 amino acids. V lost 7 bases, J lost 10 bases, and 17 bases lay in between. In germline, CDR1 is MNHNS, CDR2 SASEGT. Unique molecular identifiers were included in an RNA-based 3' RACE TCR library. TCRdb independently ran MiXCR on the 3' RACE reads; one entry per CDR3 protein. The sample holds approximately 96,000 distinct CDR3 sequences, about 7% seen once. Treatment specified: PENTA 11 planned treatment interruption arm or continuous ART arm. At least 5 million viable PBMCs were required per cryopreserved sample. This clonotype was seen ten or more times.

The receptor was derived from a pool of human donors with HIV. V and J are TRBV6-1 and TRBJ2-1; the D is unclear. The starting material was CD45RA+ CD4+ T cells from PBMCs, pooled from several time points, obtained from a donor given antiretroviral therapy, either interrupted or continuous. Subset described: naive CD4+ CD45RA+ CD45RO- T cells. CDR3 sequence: CASISPTGREQFF. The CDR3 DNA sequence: TGTGCCAGCATTTCACCCACGGGTCGGGAGCAGTTCTTC.